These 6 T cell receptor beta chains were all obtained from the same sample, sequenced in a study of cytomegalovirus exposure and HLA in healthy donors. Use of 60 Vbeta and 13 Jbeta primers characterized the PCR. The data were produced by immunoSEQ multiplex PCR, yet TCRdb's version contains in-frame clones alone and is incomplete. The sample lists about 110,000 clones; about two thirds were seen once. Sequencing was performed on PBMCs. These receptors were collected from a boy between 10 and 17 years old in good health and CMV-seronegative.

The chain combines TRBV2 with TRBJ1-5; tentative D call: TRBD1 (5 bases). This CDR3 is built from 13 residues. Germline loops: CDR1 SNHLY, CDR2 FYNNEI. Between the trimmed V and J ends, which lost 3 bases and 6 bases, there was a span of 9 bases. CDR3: CASSEQGGQPQHF. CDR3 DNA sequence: TGTGCCAGCAGTGAGCAGGGAGGTCAGCCCCAGCATTTT.

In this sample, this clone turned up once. This CDR3 reads CASSPGWEGPGTQHF. CDR3 nucleotide sequence: TGTGCCAGCTCACCGGGGTGGGAGGGCCCTGGCACCCAGCATTTT. The chain couples TRBV18 to TRBJ1-5, with unresolved D. The CDR3 totals 15 residues. Germline values: CDR1 KGHSH, CDR2 LQKENI. V lost 3 bases and J 11 bases, leaving 20 bases between the germline ends.

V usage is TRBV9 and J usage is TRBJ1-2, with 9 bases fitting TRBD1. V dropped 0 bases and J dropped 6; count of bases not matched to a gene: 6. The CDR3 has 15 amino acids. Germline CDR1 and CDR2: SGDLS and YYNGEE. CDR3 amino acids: CASSVGGTGKHGYTF. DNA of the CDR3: TGTGCCAGCAGCGTAGGCGGGACAGGGAAGCATGGCTACACCTTC.

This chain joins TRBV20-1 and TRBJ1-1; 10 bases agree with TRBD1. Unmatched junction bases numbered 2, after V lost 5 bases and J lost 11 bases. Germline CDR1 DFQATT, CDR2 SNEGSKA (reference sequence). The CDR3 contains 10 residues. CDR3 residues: CSADRGQAFF. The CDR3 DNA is TGCAGTGCTGACAGGGGGCAGGCTTTCTTT.

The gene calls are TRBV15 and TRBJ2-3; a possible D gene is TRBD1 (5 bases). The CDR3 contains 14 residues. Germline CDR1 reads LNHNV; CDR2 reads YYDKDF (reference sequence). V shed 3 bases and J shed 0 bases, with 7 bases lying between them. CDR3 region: CATSRTASTDTQYF. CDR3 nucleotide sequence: TGTGCCACCAGCAGGACAGCTAGCACAGATACGCAGTATTTT.

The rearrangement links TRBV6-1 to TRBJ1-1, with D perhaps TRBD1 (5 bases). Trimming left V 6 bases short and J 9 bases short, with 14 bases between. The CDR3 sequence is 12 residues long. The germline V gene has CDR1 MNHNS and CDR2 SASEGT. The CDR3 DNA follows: TGTGCCAGCAGGGACAAGTCTCGGAAAGCTTTCTTT. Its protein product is CASRDKSRKAFF.